These 21 T cell receptor beta chains came from one sample sequenced in a study of identical twins (dated by TCRdb to the mid-2010s). Library preparation employed 5' RACE. TCRdb names Illumina HiSeq 2000 as the instrument used. TCRdb reworked the public reads: Q25 trimming with fastp, MiXCR clone assembly, productive beta chains retained. Rows matching on CDR3 protein sequence are summarized as one entry with the most common DNA and genes. The sample records around 290,000 distinct CDR3 sequences, roughly 9% of which are singletons. Roughly 7% of the sample is held by the ten biggest clonotypes. These data were likewise used in another study, on yellow fever vaccine responses in identical twins.

Sequenced material: CD8+ T cells sorted from blood. These receptors were taken from a woman aged 18-30 years in good health.

Many counts were recorded for this clonotype. This chain connects TRBV7-9 to TRBJ2-7; D is unresolved. The CDR3 runs 15 residues. Deletions cut 2 bases from V and 1 base from J, with 12 bases between. Germline assignment: CDR1 SEHNR and CDR2 FQNEAQ (reference sequence). CDR3 bases: TGTGCCAGCAGCTTATTGGACGTCGATTCCTACGAGCAGTACTTC. This encodes CASSLLDVDSYEQYF.

The chain recombines TRBV21-1 with TRBJ2-7; TRBD2 reflects the table's D call only, with no check against the DNA. TRBV21-1 is a known pseudogene. The CDR3 runs 18 residues. CDR3 amino acids: CASSKDGLAGGPSYEQYF. The CDR3 DNA is TGTGCCAGCAGCAAAGACGGCCTAGCGGGAGGGCCGTCCTACGAGCAGTACTTC.

This clonotype has just a few counts. V gene TRBV14 combines with J gene TRBJ2-5; D is uncertain. The germline V gene has CDR1 SGHDN and CDR2 FVKESK. V lost 2 bases to trimming and J lost 2 bases, with 6 bases between them. CDR3 length: 13 residues. The CDR3 DNA reads TGTGCCAGCAGCCAAATGGGGCAAGAGACCCAGTACTTC. It encodes CASSQMGQETQYF.

This clonotype has only a few counts. The chain links TRBV7-2 to TRBJ1-1; D gene ambiguous. The CDR3 spans 9 residues. V lost 5 bases and J lost 10, with 5 bases in between. Germline assignment: CDR1 SGHTA and CDR2 FQGNSA. This CDR3 reads CASSPRAFF. DNA for the CDR3: TGTGCCAGCAGCCCTAGAGCTTTCTTT. The variable domain in full, with the rest retrieved from reference TRBV7-2 and TRBJ1-1, is GAGVSQSPSNKVTEKGKDVELRCDPISGHTALYWYRQSLGQGLEFLIYFQGNSAPDKSGLPSDRFSAERTGGSVSTLTIQRTQQEDSAVYLCASSPRAFFGQGTRLTVV.

The chain employs TRBV19 and TRBJ2-1; D is possibly TRBD1 (6 bases). Germline V gene sequence: CDR1 LNHDA, CDR2 SQIVND (reference sequence). There are 16 residues in the CDR3. Trimming removed 0 bases from V and 2 bases from J, with 11 bases in between. The CDR3 coding sequence is TGTGCCAGTAGTATAGATAGGGGGACACCCTACAATGAGCAGTTCTTC. Its translation: CASSIDRGTPYNEQFF.

The CDR3 reads CASSQFTAGGYYEQYF. The CDR3 DNA follows: TGTGCCAGCAGTCAATTTACGGCGGGAGGGTACTACGAGCAGTACTTC. The chain couples TRBV6-1 to TRBJ2-7; 9 bases are shared with TRBD2. Germline CDR1 is MNHNS and CDR2 is SASEGT. This CDR3 has 16 residues. J lost 3 bases, V lost 5 bases, and 11 bases had no gene match.

V usage is TRBV4-2 and J usage is TRBJ2-2; a possible D gene is TRBD1 (6 bases). The CDR3 has 17 residues. The V and J ends lost 3 bases and 4 bases respectively, with 18 bases between them. The germline V gene has CDR1 LGHNA and CDR2 YNFKEQ. CDR3 residues: CASSQEQGLIVTGELFF. The CDR3 coding sequence is TGTGCCAGCAGCCAGGAACAGGGATTAATCGTCACCGGGGAGCTGTTTTTT.

This clonotype was counted ten times or more. The gene calls are TRBV5-6 and TRBJ2-7; D is unresolved. The CDR3 is 13 residues long. Trimming removed 1 base at V and 7 bases at J, with 12 bases between. Germline CDR1 is SGHDT and CDR2 is YYEEEE. CDR3 region: CASSLISRTEQYF. Here the CDR3 DNA reads TGTGCCAGCAGCTTGATCTCGCGCACGGAGCAGTACTTC.

The sample holds many counts of this clonotype. The chain's CDR3 is CASSLGLAGGPSNEQFF. CDR3 sequence (DNA): TGTGCCAGCAGCTTGGGACTAGCGGGAGGGCCTAGCAATGAGCAGTTCTTC. J is TRBJ2-1 and V is TRBV5-4; TRBD2 matches 14 bases. V shed 0 bases, J shed 6 bases, and the junction held 5 bases outside the gene matches. Germline CDR1 and CDR2: SGHNT and YYREEE (reference sequence). The CDR3 is made up of 17 amino acids.

This clonotype was recorded many times. The chain has TRBV2 and TRBJ2-5; 9 nucleotides match TRBD1. J lost 4 bases, V lost 6 bases, and 6 bases had no gene match. There are 14 residues in the CDR3. Germline assignment: CDR1 SNHLY and CDR2 FYNNEI. CDR3 residues: CASRGQGYTETQYF. CDR3 in DNA: TGTGCCAGCAGGGGACAGGGATATACAGAGACCCAGTACTTC.

This clonotype was seen a handful of times. The chain combines TRBV20-1 with TRBJ1-1; D may be TRBD1 (6 bases). The CDR3 spans 14 residues. V was pared by 0 bases and J by 4 bases, with 12 bases between. Looked up from germline, CDR1 is DFQATT and CDR2 is SNEGSKA (reference sequence). CDR3 protein: CSAREVGGITEAFF. The CDR3 nucleotides read TGCAGTGCTAGAGAGGTAGGGGGAATCACTGAAGCTTTCTTT.

The sample holds many counts of this clonotype. The chain recombines TRBV7-9 with TRBJ2-7, with D unclear. Germline values: CDR1 SEHNR, CDR2 FQNEAQ (reference sequence). Trimming took off 1 base at V and 2 bases at J, with 6 bases between the two ends. This CDR3 is built from 13 residues. In DNA form, the CDR3 reads TGTGCCAGCAGCTTAGTGCTCACCTACGAGCAGTACTTC. Its translation is CASSLVLTYEQYF.

In its sample, this clonotype was seen a few times. An end of the junction does not agree with germline; a read error may underlie this. The chain recombines TRBV7-7 with TRBJ2-1; possibly TRBD1 or TRBD2 for D (5 bases each). Germline V gene sequence: CDR1 SSHAT, CDR2 FNYEAQ (reference sequence). The CDR3 is 15 amino acids. CDR3 sequence: CASSPNTGRYNEQFF. The CDR3, as DNA: TGTGCTAGCAGCCCAAACACGGGACGCTACAATGAGCAGTTCTTC.

This clonotype was seen many times. At one end, the junction sequence differs from germline, possibly due to a read error. The J gene is TRBJ2-3, the V gene TRBV27; no reliable D call. CDR1 and CDR2 (germline): MNHEY, SMNVEV (reference sequence). CDR3 size: 13 residues. In DNA form, the CDR3 reads TGTGCCAGCAGTGTATCTAGCACAGATACGCAGTATTTT. It specifies CASSVSSTDTQYF.

The chain has TRBV5-6 and TRBJ2-1; TRBD2 aligns across 10 bases. V dropped 2 bases and J dropped 3; count of bases not matched to a gene: 8. The CDR3 is made up of 17 amino acids. CDR1 and CDR2 from the germline V gene are SGHDT and YYEEEE. The chain's CDR3 is CASSLGAGTSVYNEQFF. The CDR3 coding sequence is TGTGCCAGCAGCTTAGGAGCCGGGACTAGCGTCTACAATGAGCAGTTCTTC.

This clonotype was found many times. This chain links TRBV5-6 with TRBJ2-4; D assignment may be TRBD1 or TRBD2 (5 bases each). The CDR3 consists of 14 residues. V lost 7 bases and J lost 1, with 12 bases in between. Germline CDR1 SGHDT, CDR2 YYEEEE. CDR3 coding DNA: TGTGCCAGCCGGGCCTGGGGGGCCAAAAACATTCAGTACTTC. Protein: CASRAWGAKNIQYF.

This clonotype was seen ten or more times. This chain joins TRBV4-3 and TRBJ1-4, with D hard to call. Trimming removed 1 base from V and 4 bases from J, with 7 bases in between. Germline assignment: CDR1 LGHNA and CDR2 YSLEER. The CDR3 consists of 14 residues. The CDR3 loop reads CASSQAGSNEKLFF. CDR3 in DNA: TGCGCCAGCAGCCAAGCCGGGAGTAATGAAAAACTGTTTTTT.

This chain connects TRBV6-1 to TRBJ1-1, with 9 bases identical to TRBD1. Looked up from germline, CDR1 is MNHNS and CDR2 is SASEGT. The CDR3 has 18 residues. The trim removed 1 base at V and 1 base at J, leaving 10 bases unmatched. CDR3 protein: CASSEVEGQGRWNTEAFF. The DNA for the CDR3 is TGTGCCAGCAGTGAAGTTGAGGGACAGGGACGTTGGAACACTGAAGCTTTCTTT.

This clonotype was seen repeatedly, ten times or more. The CDR3 loop is CASSTGRSYEQYF. DNA of the CDR3: TGTGCCAGCAGCACCGGGAGGTCCTACGAGCAGTACTTC. This chain links TRBV12-3 or TRBV12-4 with TRBJ2-7, with 7 bases aligning to TRBD2. CDR3 length equals 13 residues. The ends lost 6 bases at V and 1 base at J; junction bases unmatched: 3.

The chain has TRBV21-1 and TRBJ2-7; the table gives TRBD2 as D, unverified against the DNA. TRBV21-1 is reported as a pseudogene. The CDR3 consists of 11 residues. The CDR3 coding sequence is TGTGCCACCCTCCCCAATTACGAGCAGTACTTC. Translated: CATLPNYEQYF.

This clonotype was seen more than once but under ten times. This chain links TRBV27 with TRBJ2-7; D gene ambiguous. The V end was cut by 7 bases, the J end by 1 base, with 11 bases between. Germline CDR1 MNHEY, CDR2 SMNVEV (reference sequence). This CDR3 is built from 13 residues. Written as DNA, the CDR3 is TGTGCCAGCACCCGAAGAGGTTCCTACGAGCAGTACTTC. Its translation is CASTRRGSYEQYF.